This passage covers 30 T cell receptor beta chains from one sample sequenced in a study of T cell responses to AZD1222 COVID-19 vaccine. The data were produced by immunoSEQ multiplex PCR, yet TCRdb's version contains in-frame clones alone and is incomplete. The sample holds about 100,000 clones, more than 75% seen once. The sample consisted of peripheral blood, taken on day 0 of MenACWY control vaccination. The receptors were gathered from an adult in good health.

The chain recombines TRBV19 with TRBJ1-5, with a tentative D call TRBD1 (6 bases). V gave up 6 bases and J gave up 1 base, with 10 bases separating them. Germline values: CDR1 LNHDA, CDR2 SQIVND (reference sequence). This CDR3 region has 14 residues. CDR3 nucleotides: TGTGCCAGTAGGCTAGACAGGAGCAATCAGCCCCAGCATTTT. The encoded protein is CASRLDRSNQPQHF.

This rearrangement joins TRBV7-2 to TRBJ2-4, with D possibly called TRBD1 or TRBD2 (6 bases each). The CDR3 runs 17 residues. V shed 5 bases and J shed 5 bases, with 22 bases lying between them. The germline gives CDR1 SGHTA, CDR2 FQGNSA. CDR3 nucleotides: TGTGCCAGCAGCGAACCCCCGGGGGCCCCTGGCCAAAACATTCAGTACTTC. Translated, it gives CASSEPPGAPGQNIQYF.

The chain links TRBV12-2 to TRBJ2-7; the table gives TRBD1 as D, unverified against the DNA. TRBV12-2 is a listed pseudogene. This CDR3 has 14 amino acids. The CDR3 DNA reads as TGTGCAAGTCCCCCCTCGACAGGGGCGGGTGAGCAGTACTTC. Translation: CASPPSTGAGEQYF.

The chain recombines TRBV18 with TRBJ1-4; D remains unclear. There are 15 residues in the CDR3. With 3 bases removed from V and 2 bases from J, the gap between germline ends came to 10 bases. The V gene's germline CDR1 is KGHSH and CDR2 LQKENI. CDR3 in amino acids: CASSPQEATNEKLFF. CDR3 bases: TGTGCCAGCTCACCGCAGGAGGCGACTAATGAAAAACTGTTTTTT.

CDR3 loop: CAISENQETQYF. CDR3 in DNA: TGTGCCATCAGTGAAAACCAAGAGACCCAGTACTTC. V gene TRBV10-3 combines with J gene TRBJ2-5; D not resolved. Trimming shortened V by 3 bases and J by 0 bases, and 2 bases separated the two germline ends. The CDR3 runs 12 residues. CDR1 is ENHRY and CDR2 is SYGVKD in the germline V gene.

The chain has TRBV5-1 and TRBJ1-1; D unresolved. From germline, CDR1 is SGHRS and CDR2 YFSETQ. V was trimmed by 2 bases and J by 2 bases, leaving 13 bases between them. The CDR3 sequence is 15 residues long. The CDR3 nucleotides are TGCGCCAGCAGCTTAGGAGGGTCAGGAAACACTGAAGCTTTCTTT. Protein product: CASSLGGSGNTEAFF.

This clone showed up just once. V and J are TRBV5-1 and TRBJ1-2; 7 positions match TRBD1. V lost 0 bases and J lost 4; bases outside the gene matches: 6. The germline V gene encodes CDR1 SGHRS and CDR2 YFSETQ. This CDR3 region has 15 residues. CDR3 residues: CASSLGQGDSYGYTF. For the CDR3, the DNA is TGCGCCAGCAGCTTGGGACAGGGAGACTCCTATGGCTACACCTTC.

CDR3 sequence (DNA): TGTGCCAGCAGCTTAGTCCGGGGCTGGACTGAAGCTTTCTTT. It encodes CASSLVRGWTEAFF. V and J are TRBV7-9 and TRBJ1-1, with TRBD1 as a possible D gene (5 bases). This CDR3 contains 14 residues. V dropped 1 base and J dropped 5 bases, with 11 bases sitting between them. The V gene's germline CDR1 is SEHNR and CDR2 FQNEAQ (reference sequence).

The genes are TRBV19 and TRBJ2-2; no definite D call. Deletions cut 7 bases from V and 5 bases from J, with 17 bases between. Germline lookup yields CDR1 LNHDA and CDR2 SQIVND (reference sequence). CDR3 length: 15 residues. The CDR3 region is CASILNSARTGELFF. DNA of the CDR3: TGTGCCAGTATTTTGAACAGCGCGAGGACCGGGGAGCTGTTTTTT.

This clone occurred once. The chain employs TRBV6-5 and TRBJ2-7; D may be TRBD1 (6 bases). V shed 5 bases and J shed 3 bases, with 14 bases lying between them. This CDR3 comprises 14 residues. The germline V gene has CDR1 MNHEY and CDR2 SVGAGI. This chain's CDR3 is CASSISGTIYEQYF. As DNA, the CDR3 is TGTGCCAGCAGTATATCCGGGACAATCTACGAGCAGTACTTC.

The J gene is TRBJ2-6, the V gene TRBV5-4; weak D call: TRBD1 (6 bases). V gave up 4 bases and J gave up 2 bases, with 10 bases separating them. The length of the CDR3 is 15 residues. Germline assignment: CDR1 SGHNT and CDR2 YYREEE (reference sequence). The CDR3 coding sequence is TGTGCCAGCAGCCTACAGGGTACTGGGGCCAACGTCCTGACTTTC. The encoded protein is CASSLQGTGANVLTF.

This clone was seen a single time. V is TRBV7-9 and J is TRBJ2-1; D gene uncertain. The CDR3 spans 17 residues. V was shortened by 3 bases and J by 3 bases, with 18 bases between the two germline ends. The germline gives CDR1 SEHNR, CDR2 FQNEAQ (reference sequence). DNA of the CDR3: TGTGCCAGCAGCTTCGGTCTAGGGAAGGCTGGCTACAATGAGCAGTTCTTC. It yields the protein CASSFGLGKAGYNEQFF. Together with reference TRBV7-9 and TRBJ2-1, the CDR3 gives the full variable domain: DTGVSQNPRHKITKRGQNVTFRCDPISEHNRLYWYRQTLGQGPEFLTYFQNEAQLEKSRLLSDRFSAERPKGSFSTLEIQRTEQGDSAMYLCASSFGLGKAGYNEQFFGPGTRLTVL.

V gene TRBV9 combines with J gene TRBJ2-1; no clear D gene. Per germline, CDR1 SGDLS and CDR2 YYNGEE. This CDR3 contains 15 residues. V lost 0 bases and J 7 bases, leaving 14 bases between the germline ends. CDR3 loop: CASSVGTYEGNEQFF. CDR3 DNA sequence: TGTGCCAGCAGCGTAGGAACATATGAAGGGAATGAGCAGTTCTTC.

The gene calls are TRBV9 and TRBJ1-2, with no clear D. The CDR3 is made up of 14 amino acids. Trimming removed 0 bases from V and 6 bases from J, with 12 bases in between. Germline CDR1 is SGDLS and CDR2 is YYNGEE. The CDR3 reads CASSVVQTFNGYTF. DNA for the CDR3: TGTGCCAGCAGCGTAGTTCAAACCTTTAATGGCTACACCTTC.

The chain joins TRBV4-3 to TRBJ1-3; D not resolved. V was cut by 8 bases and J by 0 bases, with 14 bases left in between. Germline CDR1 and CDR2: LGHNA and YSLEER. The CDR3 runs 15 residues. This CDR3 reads CASALAPDSGNTIYF. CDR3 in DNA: TGCGCCAGCGCTCTTGCTCCAGACTCTGGAAACACCATATATTTT.

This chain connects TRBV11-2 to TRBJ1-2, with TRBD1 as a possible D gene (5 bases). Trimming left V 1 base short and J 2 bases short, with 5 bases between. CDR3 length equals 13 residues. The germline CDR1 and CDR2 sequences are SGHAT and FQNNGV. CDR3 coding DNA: TGTGCCAGCAGCTTAGGACAGAACTATGGCTACACCTTC. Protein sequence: CASSLGQNYGYTF.

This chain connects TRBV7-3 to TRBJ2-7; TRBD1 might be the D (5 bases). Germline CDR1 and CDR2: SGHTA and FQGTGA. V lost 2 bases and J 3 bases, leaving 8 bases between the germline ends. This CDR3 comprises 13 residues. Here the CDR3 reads CASSLARDYEQYF. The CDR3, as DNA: TGTGCCAGCAGCTTAGCCAGGGACTACGAGCAGTACTTC.

CDR3 nucleotide sequence: TGCGCCAGCAGCCCGGGACAGGGGCTGAACACTGAAGCTTTCTTT. This translates into CASSPGQGLNTEAFF. V and J are TRBV5-1 and TRBJ1-1; 10 nucleotides line up with TRBD1. Germline V gene data show CDR1 as SGHRS and CDR2 as YFSETQ. The CDR3 runs to 15 residues. The ends lost 4 bases at V and 0 bases at J; junction bases unmatched: 3.

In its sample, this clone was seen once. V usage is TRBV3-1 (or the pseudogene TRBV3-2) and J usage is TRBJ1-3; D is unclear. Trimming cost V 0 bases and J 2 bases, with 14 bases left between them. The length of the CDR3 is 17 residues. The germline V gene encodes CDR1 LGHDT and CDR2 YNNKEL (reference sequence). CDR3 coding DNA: TGTGCCAGCAGCCAAGATACCCCGGAAAGACCTGGAAACACCATATATTTT. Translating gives CASSQDTPERPGNTIYF.

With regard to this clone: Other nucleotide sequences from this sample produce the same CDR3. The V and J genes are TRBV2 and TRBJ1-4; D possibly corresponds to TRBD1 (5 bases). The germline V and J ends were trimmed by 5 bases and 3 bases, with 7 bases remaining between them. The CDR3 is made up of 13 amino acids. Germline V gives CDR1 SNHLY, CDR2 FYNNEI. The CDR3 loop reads CASSRGPNEKLFF. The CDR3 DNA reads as TGTGCCAGCAGTAGGGGACCTAATGAAAAACTGTTTTTT.

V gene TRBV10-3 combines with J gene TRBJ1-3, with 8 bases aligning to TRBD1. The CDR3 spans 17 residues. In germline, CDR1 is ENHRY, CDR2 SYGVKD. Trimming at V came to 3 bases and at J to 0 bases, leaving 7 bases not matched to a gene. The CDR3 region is CAISESGQGLSGNTIYF. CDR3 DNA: TGTGCCATCAGTGAATCAGGACAGGGCCTCTCTGGAAACACCATATATTTT.

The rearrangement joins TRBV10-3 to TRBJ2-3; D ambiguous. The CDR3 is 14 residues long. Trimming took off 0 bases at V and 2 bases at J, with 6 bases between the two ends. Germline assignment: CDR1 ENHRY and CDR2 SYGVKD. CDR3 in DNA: TGTGCCATCAGTGAGTCGGTAGACACAGATACGCAGTATTTT. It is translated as CAISESVDTDTQYF.

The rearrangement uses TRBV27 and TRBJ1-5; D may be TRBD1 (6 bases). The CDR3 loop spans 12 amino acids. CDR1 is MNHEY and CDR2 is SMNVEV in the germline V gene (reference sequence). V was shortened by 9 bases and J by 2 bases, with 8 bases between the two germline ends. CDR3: CASRTGNQPQHF. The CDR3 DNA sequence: TGTGCCAGTAGGACAGGCAATCAGCCCCAGCATTTT.

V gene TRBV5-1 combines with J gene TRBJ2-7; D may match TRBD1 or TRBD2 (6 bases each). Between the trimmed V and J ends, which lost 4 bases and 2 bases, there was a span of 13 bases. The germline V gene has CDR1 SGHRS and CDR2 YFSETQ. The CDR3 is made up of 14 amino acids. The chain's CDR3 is CASSRDTGAYEQYF. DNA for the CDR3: TGCGCCAGCAGCCGGGACACGGGAGCCTACGAGCAGTACTTC.

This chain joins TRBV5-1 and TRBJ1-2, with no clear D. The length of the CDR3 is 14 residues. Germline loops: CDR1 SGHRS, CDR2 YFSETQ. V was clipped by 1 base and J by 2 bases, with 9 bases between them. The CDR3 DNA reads TGCGCCAGCAGCTTGCCCGAAGGAAACTATGGCTACACCTTC. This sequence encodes CASSLPEGNYGYTF.

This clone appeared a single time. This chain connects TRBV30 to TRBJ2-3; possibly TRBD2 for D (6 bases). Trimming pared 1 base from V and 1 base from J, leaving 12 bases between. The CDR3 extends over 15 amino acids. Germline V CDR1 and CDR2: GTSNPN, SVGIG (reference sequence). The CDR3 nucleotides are TGTGCCTGGAGTGATTTGGGCGGGGGCACAGATACGCAGTATTTT. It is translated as CAWSDLGGGTDTQYF.

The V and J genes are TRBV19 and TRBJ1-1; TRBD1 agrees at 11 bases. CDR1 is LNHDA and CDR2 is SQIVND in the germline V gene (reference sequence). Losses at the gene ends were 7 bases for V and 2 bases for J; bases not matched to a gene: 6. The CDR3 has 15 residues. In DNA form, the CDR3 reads TGTGCCAGTATTCAGGGACAGGGGGGCAACACTGAAGCTTTCTTT. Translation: CASIQGQGGNTEAFF.

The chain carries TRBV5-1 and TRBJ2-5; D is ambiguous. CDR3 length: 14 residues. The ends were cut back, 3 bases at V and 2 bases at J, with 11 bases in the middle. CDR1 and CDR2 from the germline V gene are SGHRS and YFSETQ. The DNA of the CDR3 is TGCGCCAGCAGCTCGACGGTTCTACAAGAGACCCAGTACTTC. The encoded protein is CASSSTVLQETQYF.

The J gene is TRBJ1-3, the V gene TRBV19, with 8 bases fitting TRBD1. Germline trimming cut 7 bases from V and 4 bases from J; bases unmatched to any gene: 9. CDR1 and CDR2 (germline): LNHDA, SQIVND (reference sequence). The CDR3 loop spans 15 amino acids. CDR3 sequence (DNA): TGTGCCAGTACCCCCCGGACAGGGAAAGGAAACACCATATATTTT. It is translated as CASTPRTGKGNTIYF.

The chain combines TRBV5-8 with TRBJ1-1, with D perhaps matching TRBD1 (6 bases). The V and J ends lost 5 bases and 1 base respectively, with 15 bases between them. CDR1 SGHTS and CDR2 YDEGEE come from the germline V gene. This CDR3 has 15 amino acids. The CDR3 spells CASRNSWGANTEAFF. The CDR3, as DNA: TGTGCCAGCAGAAATTCGTGGGGGGCGAACACTGAAGCTTTCTTT.